The rows below give T cell receptor beta chains drawn from one sample of a study of CD8+ T cells in alopecia areata. Some clones are missing from TCRdb's copy, which holds only in-frame ones; the method was immunoSEQ multiplex PCR. The table lists around 200,000 clones, 50% to 75% of them singletons. Source: CD4+ T cells sorted from blood, taken at week 4, from a patient treated with tofacitinib. Receptors were obtained from a human donor with alopecia areata. Each CDR3 is given without its conserved first and last residue.

TRBJ2-5,TRBV5-4,ASTGRGNQETQY
TRBJ1-1,TRBV29-1,SGVGQFEAF
TRBJ1-4,TRBV27,ASSGPGEKLF
TRBJ2-5,TRBV25-1,ASRGSIGETQY
TRBJ2-6,TRBV5-1,ASSLGPGSGANVLT
TRBJ1-5,TRBV7-9,ASSLEGQGGQPQH
TRBJ1-6,TRBV30,ALRRQSSYNSPLH
TRBJ2-5,TRBV6-1,ASSPGQHQETQY
TRBJ2-7,TRBV29-1,SVGPSVYEQY
TRBJ1-6,TRBV25-1,ASAPNRGEGSPLH
TRBJ2-5,TRBV19,ASSIGRNQETQY
TRBJ1-1,TRBV5-6,ASSLAGQGLNTEAF
TRBJ1-2,TRBV5-1,ASSQLPGENYGYT